These 12 T cell receptor beta chains share one sample of origin, sequenced in a study of blood T cell repertoires in COVID-19. Libraries were prepared by immunoSEQ multiplex PCR; TCRdb keeps only in-frame clonotypes and omits some of them. The sample lists 84,000 or so clones; over 80% were seen once. Material for sequencing was peripheral blood. The receptors here all came from a woman aged 55-75 years with active COVID-19.

This sequence joins TRBV7-9 and TRBJ2-3; 11 nucleotides match TRBD2. The V and J ends lost 5 bases and 8 bases, in that order; junction bases with no gene match: 9. The CDR3 is made up of 15 amino acids. In germline, CDR1 is SEHNR, CDR2 FQNEAQ (reference sequence). The CDR3 spells CASSQAGLAGGTQYF. In DNA form, the CDR3 reads TGTGCCAGCAGCCAAGCTGGGCTAGCGGGAGGTACGCAGTATTTT.

This chain's CDR3 is CASSLREGSYNEQFF. The CDR3 DNA follows: TGTGCCAGCAGCCTGCGGGAGGGCTCCTACAATGAGCAGTTCTTC. This chain uses TRBV9 with TRBJ2-1, with 9 bases lining up with TRBD2. Trimming at V came to 4 bases and at J to 0 bases, leaving 2 bases not matched to a gene. The CDR3 consists of 15 residues. The germline CDR1 and CDR2 sequences are SGDLS and YYNGEE. Variable domain in full (rest from reference TRBV9 and TRBJ2-1): DSGVTQTPKHLITATGQRVTLRCSPRSGDLSVYWYQQSLDQGLQFLIQYYNGEERAKGNILERFSAQQFPDLHSELNLSSLELGDSALYFCASSLREGSYNEQFFGPGTRLTVL.

V and J are TRBV6-5 and TRBJ1-3; the D gene is possibly TRBD1 (6 bases). Germline loops: CDR1 MNHEY, CDR2 SVGAGI. The ends were cut back, 6 bases at V and 0 bases at J, with 9 bases in the middle. The CDR3 is made up of 14 amino acids. CDR3 amino acids: CASRARGSGNTIYF. The DNA of the CDR3 is TGTGCCAGCAGAGCCAGGGGCTCTGGAAACACCATATATTTT.

V and J are TRBV7-6 and TRBJ2-1; 8 bases align to TRBD2. Trimming at V came to 4 bases and at J to 1 base, leaving 3 bases not matched to a gene. CDR3 size: 15 residues. Germline CDR1 reads SGHVS; CDR2 reads FNYEAQ. This CDR3 reads CASSSQRGSYNEQFF. The CDR3 nucleotides are TGTGCCAGCAGCTCACAGCGGGGGTCCTACAATGAGCAGTTCTTC.

This chain uses TRBV28 with TRBJ1-2, with 10 positions matching TRBD1. The V gene's germline CDR1 is MDHEN and CDR2 SYDVKM. The CDR3 runs to 16 residues. V lost 4 bases, J lost 6 bases, and 11 bases stayed unmatched. The CDR3 here is CASSSPGTGASHGYTF. Here the CDR3 DNA reads TGTGCCAGCAGTTCGCCCGGGACAGGGGCATCTCATGGCTACACCTTC.

The rearrangement joins TRBV7-2 to TRBJ1-4, with 11 bases lining up with TRBD1. This CDR3 has 19 residues. V shed 4 bases, J shed 2 bases, and the junction held 12 bases outside the gene matches. Per the germline V gene, CDR1 is SGHTA and CDR2 is FQGNSA. The CDR3 DNA is TGTGCCAGCAGCTCTCAACCGCGCGGGACAGGGGGGACTAATGAAAAACTGTTTTTT. It specifies CASSSQPRGTGGTNEKLFF.

This clone has just one count. The chain carries TRBV3-1 (or the pseudogene TRBV3-2) and TRBJ2-7, with D possibly TRBD2 on 5 matching bases. CDR1 LGHDT and CDR2 YNNKEL come from the germline V gene (reference sequence). Trimming took off 4 bases at V and 6 bases at J, with 7 bases between the two ends. This CDR3 is 11 amino acids long. The CDR3 nucleotides read TGTGCCAGCAGCCGAGGAGGCGAGCAGTACTTC. Translation: CASSRGGEQYF.

This clone has only a few counts. The chain has TRBV14 and TRBJ1-5, with 10 bases fitting TRBD1. Germline assignment: CDR1 SGHDN and CDR2 FVKESK. There are 14 residues in the CDR3. J was trimmed by 7 bases and V by 3 bases; bases with no gene match: 3. The CDR3 region has the DNA TGTGCCAGCAGCCACCAGGGACAGGGGCAGCCCCAGCATTTT. Translated: CASSHQGQGQPQHF.

V usage is TRBV14 and J usage is TRBJ2-2; TRBD1 might be the D (6 bases). Germline CDR1 and CDR2: SGHDN and FVKESK. This CDR3 contains 13 residues. Trimming took 4 bases from V and 6 from J, leaving 9 bases between them. The CDR3 loop is CASSRDRSGELFF. DNA of the CDR3: TGTGCCAGCAGCCGTGACAGGTCCGGGGAGCTGTTTTTT.

The J gene is TRBJ2-3, the V gene TRBV11-2; 8 bases agree with TRBD2. This CDR3 has 15 residues. Germline-derived CDR1 and CDR2 are SGHAT and FQNNGV. The ends lost 3 bases at V and 4 bases at J; junction bases unmatched: 6. DNA of the CDR3: TGTGCCAGCAGCTTGGCGGGAGGTTTTGCAGATACGCAGTATTTT. This sequence encodes CASSLAGGFADTQYF.

This chain connects TRBV7-2 to TRBJ1-6; no firm D call. The CDR3 contains 15 residues. CDR1 is SGHTA, CDR2 FQGNSA, per germline. The V gene lost 4 bases and the J gene lost 4 bases, with 11 bases spanning the gap. Here the CDR3 reads CASSYVATYNSPLHF. The CDR3 bases are TGTGCCAGCAGCTATGTTGCTACTTATAATTCACCCCTCCACTTT.

J is TRBJ1-1 and V is TRBV6-5, with D perhaps matching TRBD1 (5 bases). The germline V gene has CDR1 MNHEY and CDR2 SVGAGI. The CDR3 runs to 12 residues. V dropped 7 bases and J dropped 7 bases, with 13 bases sitting between them. The CDR3 reads CASIGTAYEAFF. DNA for the CDR3: TGTGCCAGCATTGGGACTGCCTATGAAGCTTTCTTT.